A single sample is the source of the 23 T cell receptor beta chains below, sequenced in a study of blood T cell repertoires in COVID-19. The assay was immunoSEQ multiplex PCR, and TCRdb's table has in-frame clones only and misses some. The table records over 200,000 clones, under 90% of them present only once. The specimen was PBMCs or T cells enriched from blood (not recorded which). These receptors were obtained from a man between 60 and 75 years old who had recovered from COVID-19.

The chain couples TRBV5-1 to TRBJ1-2; maybe TRBD1 (6 bases). The CDR3 covers 18 residues. Germline CDR1 SGHRS, CDR2 YFSETQ. V was cut by 0 bases and J by 0 bases, with 18 bases left in between. CDR3 amino acids: CASSLVGTKDASNYGYTF. The CDR3 bases are TGCGCCAGCAGCTTGGTTGGGACAAAAGATGCGTCTAACTATGGCTACACCTTC.

The chain uses TRBV6-5 and TRBJ1-2; 9 nucleotides align to TRBD1. Germline CDR1 reads MNHEY; CDR2 reads SVGAGI. V lost 3 bases, J lost 7 bases, and 6 bases stayed unmatched. CDR3 length equals 14 residues. For the CDR3, the DNA is TGTGCCAGCAGTTATGGTGGGGACAGGGCTGGCTACACCTTC. Its translation: CASSYGGDRAGYTF.

A remark on this clone: Other DNA sequences from this sample encode an identical CDR3 as well. The V gene is TRBV20-1, the J gene TRBJ1-2; D perhaps matches TRBD1 (5 bases). Per the germline V gene, CDR1 is DFQATT and CDR2 is SNEGSKA (reference sequence). The CDR3 covers 11 residues. The germline V and J ends were trimmed by 0 bases and 8 bases, with 7 bases remaining between them. CDR3 residues: CSARDREGYTF. The CDR3 DNA follows: TGCAGTGCTAGAGACAGGGAAGGCTACACCTTC.

The V call is TRBV5-1, the J call TRBJ2-5; no reliable D call. The V gene's germline CDR1 is SGHRS and CDR2 YFSETQ. This CDR3 is 12 amino acids long. With 3 bases removed from V and 5 bases from J, the gap between germline ends came to 8 bases. The CDR3 is CASSSVLETQYF. DNA for the CDR3: TGCGCCAGCAGCTCAGTGTTGGAGACCCAGTACTTC.

The CDR3 DNA sequence: TGTGCCAGCAGAACGACGCGGACAGGGAATAATTCACCCCTCCACTTT. Translating it yields CASRTTRTGNNSPLHF. V usage is TRBV6-6 and J usage is TRBJ1-6, with 8 bases identical to TRBD1. The ends lost 6 bases at V and 5 bases at J; junction bases unmatched: 9. The CDR3 spans 16 residues. The V gene's germline CDR1 is MNHNY and CDR2 SVGAGI (reference sequence).

This chain connects TRBV24-1 to TRBJ1-1; D not certain. The CDR3 has 14 amino acids. Trimming pared 5 bases from V and 1 base from J, leaving 10 bases between. Germline V gene lookup returns CDR1 KGHDR and CDR2 SFDVKD. The CDR3 loop is CATSASGRNTEAFF. The CDR3, as DNA: TGTGCCACCAGTGCTTCAGGCCGGAACACTGAAGCTTTCTTT.

The rearrangement joins TRBV4-3 to TRBJ1-6; D not resolved. This CDR3 is 12 amino acids long. Trimming stripped 1 base from V and 14 bases from J, with 9 bases between. CDR1 LGHNA and CDR2 YSLEER come from the germline V gene. The DNA for the CDR3 is TGCGCCAGCAGCCAAGCAAGGGAGGCCCTCCACTTT. This encodes CASSQAREALHF.

The J gene is TRBJ1-4, the V gene TRBV19; D is undetermined. CDR3 length: 13 residues. CDR1 LNHDA and CDR2 SQIVND come from the germline V gene (reference sequence). V shed 6 bases and J shed 1 base, with 6 bases lying between them. The CDR3 here is CASRSLTNEKLFF. The CDR3 DNA is TGTGCCAGTAGATCCCTAACTAATGAAAAACTGTTTTTT.

This clone has only one observation. The chain joins TRBV7-9 to TRBJ1-3; D is uncertain. Trimming removed 5 bases from V and 0 bases from J, with 8 bases in between. CDR1 is SEHNR, CDR2 FQNEAQ, per germline (reference sequence). There are 14 residues in the CDR3. CDR3 in amino acids: CASSLGISGNTIYF. As DNA, the CDR3 is TGTGCCAGCAGCCTCGGTATCTCTGGAAACACCATATATTTT.

The chain uses TRBV5-1 and TRBJ2-7, with TRBD1 matching 7 bases. CDR1 SGHRS and CDR2 YFSETQ come from the germline V gene. With V trimmed by 3 bases and J by 0 bases, 9 bases remained unmatched. The CDR3 loop spans 16 amino acids. The CDR3 DNA reads as TGCGCCAGCAGCTACCCCACAGGGGTTAGCTCCTACGAGCAGTACTTC. Protein product: CASSYPTGVSSYEQYF. The complete variable domain, with remaining parts taken from reference TRBV5-1 and TRBJ2-7, reads KAGVTQTPRYLIKTRGQQVTLSCSPISGHRSVSWYQQTPGQGLQFLFEYFSETQRNKGNFPGRFSGRQFSNSRSEMNVSTLELGDSALYLCASSYPTGVSSYEQYFGPGTRLTVT.

V is TRBV12-3 or TRBV12-4 and J is TRBJ1-1; D might be TRBD1 (6 bases). V lost 6 bases and J 6 bases, leaving 14 bases between the germline ends. The CDR3 totals 13 residues. Here the CDR3 DNA reads TGTGCCAGCAGCCCAAGGGACATCTCTGAAGCTTTCTTT. This sequence encodes CASSPRDISEAFF.

This chain uses TRBV11-3 with TRBJ1-3, with unresolved D. The germline gives CDR1 SGHNT, CDR2 YENEEA. The V end was cut by 3 bases, the J end by 4 bases, with 7 bases between. The CDR3 extends over 13 amino acids. CDR3 amino acids: CASSLGTGNTIYF. CDR3 DNA sequence: TGTGCCAGCAGCTTGGGCACCGGAAACACCATATATTTT.

The V gene is TRBV7-9, the J gene TRBJ2-5; D is possibly TRBD2 (6 bases). The CDR3 is 14 residues long. Germline V gene data show CDR1 as SEHNR and CDR2 as FQNEAQ (reference sequence). Trimming stripped 6 bases from V and 9 bases from J, with 20 bases between. The CDR3 DNA reads TGTGCCAGCAGTCATGGAGGGGTCCGCTTCTCCCAGTACTTC. As protein: CASSHGGVRFSQYF.

This clone came up a few times. The rearrangement links TRBV19 to TRBJ2-7; 12 bases are a match to TRBD2. V lost 6 bases, J lost 2 bases, and 8 bases stayed unmatched. This CDR3 comprises 16 residues. Germline CDR1 is LNHDA and CDR2 is SQIVND (reference sequence). The CDR3 region has the DNA TGTGCCAGTAGCAAGACTAGCGGGGGCACGACCTACGAGCAGTACTTC. Translated, it gives CASSKTSGGTTYEQYF.

The chain links TRBV19 to TRBJ1-1; 9 nucleotides agree with TRBD1. Per the germline V gene, CDR1 is LNHDA and CDR2 is SQIVND (reference sequence). V was clipped by 7 bases and J by 0 bases; unmatched bases: 6. This CDR3 contains 15 residues. The CDR3 protein is CASTSHRGLNTEAFF. Here the CDR3 DNA reads TGTGCCAGTACTTCCCACAGGGGGCTGAACACTGAAGCTTTCTTT.

The chain employs TRBV27 and TRBJ1-4; TRBD1 agrees at 12 bases. The germline gives CDR1 MNHEY, CDR2 SMNVEV (reference sequence). V gave up 2 bases and J gave up 3 bases; unmatched junction bases: 10. This CDR3 is 19 amino acids long. The CDR3, as DNA: TGTGCCAGCAGTTTAAAACCCCCCGGGACAGGGGGCTCTAATGAAAAACTGTTTTTT. Translated: CASSLKPPGTGGSNEKLFF.

The rearrangement links TRBV3-1 (or the pseudogene TRBV3-2) to TRBJ2-7; TRBD2 aligns across 13 bases. The germline V gene encodes CDR1 LGHDT and CDR2 YNNKEL (reference sequence). J was trimmed by 6 bases and V by 3 bases; bases with no gene match: 8. The CDR3 runs 16 residues. CDR3 sequence: CASSHLTSGGWGEQYF. The CDR3 DNA follows: TGTGCCAGCAGCCACCTGACTAGCGGGGGGTGGGGCGAGCAGTACTTC.

A single count supports this clone. One end of the junction does not line up with germline, which may come from a read error. In the same sample, other DNA sequences code for this CDR3. The chain's CDR3 is CASSEQGRNTEAFF. In DNA form, the CDR3 reads TGTGCCAGCAGTGAACAAGGGAGGAACACCGAAGCTTTCTTT. The V and J genes are TRBV2 and TRBJ1-1; D is uncertain. Germline values: CDR1 SNHLY, CDR2 FYNNEI. The CDR3 sequence is 14 residues long.

This chain connects TRBV7-2 to TRBJ2-7; tentatively, D is TRBD1 (6 bases). There are 14 residues in the CDR3. Germline CDR1 reads SGHTA; CDR2 reads FQGNSA. Trimming left V 1 base short and J 4 bases short, with 11 bases between. The CDR3 nucleotides are TGTGCCAGCAGCTTAGTAGGTAGGGGGTACGAGCAGTACTTC. Protein product: CASSLVGRGYEQYF.

The chain combines TRBV5-1 with TRBJ2-7; TRBD1 is a possible D gene (5 bases). Trimming took off 0 bases at V and 0 bases at J, with 10 bases between the two ends. CDR3 length: 15 amino acids. The germline CDR1 and CDR2 sequences are SGHRS and YFSETQ. The CDR3 coding sequence is TGCGCCAGCAGCTTGGATACAGGAAGCTCCTACGAGCAGTACTTC. Its translation: CASSLDTGSSYEQYF.

The V call is TRBV27, the J call TRBJ1-2; 7 positions agree with TRBD1. The CDR3 loop spans 14 amino acids. In germline, CDR1 is MNHEY, CDR2 SMNVEV (reference sequence). V gave up 3 bases and J gave up 7 bases; unmatched junction bases: 8. The DNA for the CDR3 is TGTGCCAGCAGTTTCGGGTCGACAGGGCTTGGCTACACCTTC. Its translation: CASSFGSTGLGYTF.

This chain links TRBV19 with TRBJ2-2, with 8 nucleotides matching TRBD1. V lost 3 bases and J lost 0; bases outside the gene matches: 6. CDR3 size: 17 residues. Per the germline V gene, CDR1 is LNHDA and CDR2 is SQIVND (reference sequence). Written as DNA, the CDR3 is TGTGCCAGTAGTATTTATACAGGGGGGACGAACACCGGGGAGCTGTTTTTT. It translates to CASSIYTGGTNTGELFF.

This clone was counted once. The rearrangement links TRBV6-5 to TRBJ2-7, with 10 nucleotides matching TRBD1. Per the germline V gene, CDR1 is MNHEY and CDR2 is SVGAGI. There are 15 residues in the CDR3. V shed 9 bases, J shed 2 bases, and the junction held 10 bases outside the gene matches. Here the CDR3 reads CASPPDRGLTYEQYF. The CDR3 region has the DNA TGTGCCAGTCCCCCTGACAGGGGGCTTACCTACGAGCAGTACTTC.